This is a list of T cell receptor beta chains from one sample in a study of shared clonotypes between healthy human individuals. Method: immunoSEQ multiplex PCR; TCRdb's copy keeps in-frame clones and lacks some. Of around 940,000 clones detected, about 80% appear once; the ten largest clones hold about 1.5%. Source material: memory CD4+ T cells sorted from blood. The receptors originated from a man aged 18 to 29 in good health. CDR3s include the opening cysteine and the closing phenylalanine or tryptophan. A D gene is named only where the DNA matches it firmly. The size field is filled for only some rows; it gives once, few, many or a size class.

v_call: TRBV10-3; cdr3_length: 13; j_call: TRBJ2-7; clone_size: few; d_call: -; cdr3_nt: TGTGCCATCAGTGGGGGACGGGTCCACGAGCAGTACTTC; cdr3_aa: CAISGGRVHEQYF
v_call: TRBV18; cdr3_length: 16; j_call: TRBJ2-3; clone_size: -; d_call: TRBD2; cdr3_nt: TGTGCCAGCTCCCTTGAAAGCGGGAGTAGAGGAGATACGCAGTATTTT; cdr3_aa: CASSLESGSRGDTQYF
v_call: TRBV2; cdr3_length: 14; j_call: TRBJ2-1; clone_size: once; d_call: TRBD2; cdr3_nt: TGTGCCAGCACCAGTAGCGGGGTAAACAATGAGCAGTTCTTC; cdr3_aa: CASTSSGVNNEQFF
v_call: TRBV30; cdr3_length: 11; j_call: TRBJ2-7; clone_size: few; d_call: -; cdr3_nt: TGTGCCTGGACAGGGTCCTACGAGCAGTACTTC; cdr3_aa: CAWTGSYEQYF
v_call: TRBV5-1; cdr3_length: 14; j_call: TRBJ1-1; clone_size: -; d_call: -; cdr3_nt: TGCGCCAGCAGCTTGGGCAGCCTTAACACTGAAGCTTTCTTT; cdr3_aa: CASSLGSLNTEAFF
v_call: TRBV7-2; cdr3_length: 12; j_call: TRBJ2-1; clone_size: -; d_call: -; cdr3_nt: TGTGCCAGCAGCTTAAGTCGGAATGAGCAGTTCTTC; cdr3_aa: CASSLSRNEQFF
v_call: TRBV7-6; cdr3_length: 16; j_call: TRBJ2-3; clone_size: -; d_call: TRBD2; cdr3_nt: TGTGCCAGCAGCAAGGGACTAGCGGGGAGCACAGATACGCAGTATTTT; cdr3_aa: CASSKGLAGSTDTQYF
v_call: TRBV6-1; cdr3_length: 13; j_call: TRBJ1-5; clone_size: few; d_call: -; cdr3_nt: TGTGCCAGCAGTGTGACAATCAATCAGCCCCAGCATTTT; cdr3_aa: CASSVTINQPQHF
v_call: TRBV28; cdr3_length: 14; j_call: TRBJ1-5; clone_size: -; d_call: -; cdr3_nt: TGTGCCAGCAGTTTACCGGCTAACAATCAGCCCCAGCATTTT; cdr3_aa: CASSLPANNQPQHF
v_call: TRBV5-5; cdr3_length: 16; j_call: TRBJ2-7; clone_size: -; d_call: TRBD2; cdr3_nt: TGTGCCAGCAGCGAGGGACTAGCGGGGGGGCCCTACGAGCAGTACTTC; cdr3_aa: CASSEGLAGGPYEQYF